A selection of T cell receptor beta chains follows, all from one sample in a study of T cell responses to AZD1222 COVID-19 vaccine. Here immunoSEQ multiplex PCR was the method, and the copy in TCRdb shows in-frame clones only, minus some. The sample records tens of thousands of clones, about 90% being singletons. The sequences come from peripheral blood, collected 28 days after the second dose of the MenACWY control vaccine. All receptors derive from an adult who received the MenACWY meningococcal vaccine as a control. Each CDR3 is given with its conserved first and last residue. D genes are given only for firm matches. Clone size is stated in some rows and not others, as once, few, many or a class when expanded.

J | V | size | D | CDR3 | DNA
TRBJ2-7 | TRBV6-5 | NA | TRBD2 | CASSYALAGGFYEQYF | TGTGCCAGCAGTTACGCCTTAGCGGGAGGCTTCTACGAGCAGTACTTC
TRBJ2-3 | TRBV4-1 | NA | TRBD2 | CASSHQAGGADTQYF | TGCGCCAGCAGCCACCAAGCGGGAGGGGCAGATACGCAGTATTTT
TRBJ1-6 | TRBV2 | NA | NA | CASKQANYSPLHF | TGTGCCAGCAAACAGGCAAATTATTCACCCCTCCACTTT
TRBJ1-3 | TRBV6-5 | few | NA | CASSYGQGNTIYF | TGTGCCAGCAGTTATGGGCAGGGAAACACCATATATTTT
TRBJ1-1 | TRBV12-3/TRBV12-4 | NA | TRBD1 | CASSFRTGIEAFF | TGTGCCAGCAGTTTCCGGACAGGGATCGAAGCTTTCTTT
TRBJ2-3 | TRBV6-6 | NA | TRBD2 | CASSPSSGRAPDTQYF | TGTGCCAGCAGCCCCTCGAGCGGGAGGGCCCCAGATACGCAGTATTTT
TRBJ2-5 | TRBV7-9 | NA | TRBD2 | CASSYGNGRALRETQYF | TGTGCCAGCAGTTATGGTAACGGGAGGGCCCTGAGGGAGACCCAGTACTTC
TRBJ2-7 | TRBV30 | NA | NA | CAWTQGGPSFSYEQYF | TGTGCCTGGACCCAAGGGGGACCCTCCTTCTCCTACGAGCAGTACTTC
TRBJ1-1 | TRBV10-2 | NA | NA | CASSEQGGRNTEAFF | TGCGCCAGCAGTGAGCAAGGGGGAAGGAACACTGAAGCTTTCTTT
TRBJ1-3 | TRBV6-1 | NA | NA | CASSDKRALSGNTIYF | TGTGCCAGCAGTGACAAACGGGCGCTCTCTGGAAACACCATATATTTT
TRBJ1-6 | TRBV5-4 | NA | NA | CASSLSEQAANSPLHF | TGTGCCAGCAGCTTGAGTGAGCAGGCAGCTAATTCACCCCTCCACTTT
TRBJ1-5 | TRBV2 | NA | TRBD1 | CATTSTGVGNQPQHF | TGTGCCACCACTTCAACAGGGGTAGGGAATCAGCCCCAGCATTTT
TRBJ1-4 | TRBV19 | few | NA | CASRTSGPTNEKLFF | TGTGCCAGTAGGACTTCCGGACCAACTAATGAAAAACTGTTTTTT
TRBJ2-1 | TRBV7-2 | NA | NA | CASSRYRNNEQFF | TGTGCCAGCAGCCGATACAGAAACAATGAGCAGTTCTTC
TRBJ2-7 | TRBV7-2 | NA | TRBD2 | CASSFLLAGSTMKIYEQYF | TGTGCCAGCAGCTTTTTACTAGCGGGGTCCACAATGAAAATCTACGAGCAGTACTTC
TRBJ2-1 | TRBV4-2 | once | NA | CASSQDVGASGGTGEQFF | TGTGCCAGCAGCCAAGACGTAGGTGCCAGCGGGGGGACAGGTGAGCAGTTCTTC
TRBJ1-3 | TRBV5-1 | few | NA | CASSPDITGSSGNTIYF | TGCGCCAGCAGCCCCGACATAACAGGGTCCTCTGGAAACACCATATATTTT
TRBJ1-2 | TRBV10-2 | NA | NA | CASSESGGDGGYTF | TGCGCCAGCAGTGAGTCGGGGGGGGACGGTGGCTACACCTTC
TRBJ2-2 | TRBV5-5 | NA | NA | CASSLWGAEGLGTGELFF | TGTGCCAGCAGCTTGTGGGGTGCCGAGGGGTTGGGCACCGGGGAGCTGTTTTTT
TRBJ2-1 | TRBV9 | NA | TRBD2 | CASSVEAAGGEEFF | TGTGCCAGCAGCGTAGAGGCAGCGGGAGGAGAGGAGTTCTTC
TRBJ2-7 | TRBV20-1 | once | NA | CSASLLDKHSYEQYF | TGCAGTGCTAGTCTACTAGACAAACATTCCTACGAGCAGTACTTC
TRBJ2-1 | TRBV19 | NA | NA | CASSAGEGNEQFF | TGTGCCAGTAGCGCAGGGGAGGGGAATGAGCAGTTCTTC
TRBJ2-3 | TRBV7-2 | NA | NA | CASSTQGGKSTDTQYF | TGTGCCAGCAGCACACAAGGGGGGAAATCCACAGATACGCAGTATTTT
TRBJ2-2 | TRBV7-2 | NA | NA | CASSPDRRTGELFF | TGTGCCAGCAGCCCCGACAGGCGCACCGGGGAGCTGTTTTTT
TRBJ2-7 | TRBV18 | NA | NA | CASSPRQGRYEQYF | TGTGCCAGCTCACCGAGGCAGGGAAGGTACGAGCAGTACTTC
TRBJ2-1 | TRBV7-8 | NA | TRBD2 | CASNRPSGGDEQFF | TGTGCCAGCAACAGACCTAGCGGAGGGGATGAGCAGTTCTTC
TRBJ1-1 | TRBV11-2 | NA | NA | CASSPRLNTEAFF | TGTGCCAGCAGCCCTCGCCTCAACACTGAAGCTTTCTTT
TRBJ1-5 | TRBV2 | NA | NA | CASRGRTGRPQHF | TGTGCCAGCAGAGGACGGACCGGGCGGCCCCAGCATTTT
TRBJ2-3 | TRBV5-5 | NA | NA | CASSFGLSQGGDTQYF | TGTGCCAGCAGCTTTGGCCTTTCCCAGGGTGGGGATACGCAGTATTTT
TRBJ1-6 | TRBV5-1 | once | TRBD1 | CASSLGDRADSPLHF | TGCGCCAGCAGCTTGGGGGACAGGGCGGATTCACCCCTCCACTTT
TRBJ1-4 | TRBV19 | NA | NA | CASSDGTVGREKLFF | TGTGCCAGTAGCGATGGAACAGTTGGGCGGGAAAAACTGTTTTTT
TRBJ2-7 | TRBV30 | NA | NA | CAWSVGADPYEQYF | TGTGCCTGGAGTGTAGGGGCAGATCCCTACGAGCAGTACTTC
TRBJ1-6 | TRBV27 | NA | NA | CASSLGGTYNSPLHF | TGTGCCAGCAGTTTAGGGGGTACCTATAATTCACCCCTCCACTTT
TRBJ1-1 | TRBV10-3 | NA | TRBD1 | CAIRETGGATEAFF | TGTGCCATCAGGGAGACAGGGGGGGCCACTGAAGCTTTCTTT
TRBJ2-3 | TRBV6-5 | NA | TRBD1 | CASSRDRGRTDTQYF | TGTGCCAGCAGTCGAGACAGGGGGCGCACAGATACGCAGTATTTT
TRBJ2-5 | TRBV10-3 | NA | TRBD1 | CAISDPQGGGQETQYF | TGTGCCATCAGTGACCCCCAAGGGGGCGGTCAAGAGACCCAGTACTTC
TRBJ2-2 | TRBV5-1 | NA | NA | CASSLSWTEKPRATGELFF | TGCGCCAGCAGCTTGTCCTGGACAGAGAAACCCCGGGCCACCGGGGAGCTGTTTTTT
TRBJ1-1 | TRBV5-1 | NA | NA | CASSLIAGDGAEAFF | TGCGCCAGCAGCTTAATAGCAGGGGACGGGGCTGAAGCTTTCTTT
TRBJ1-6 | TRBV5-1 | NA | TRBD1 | CASSLTGTANSPLHF | TGCGCCAGCAGCTTAACCGGGACAGCCAATTCACCCCTCCACTTT
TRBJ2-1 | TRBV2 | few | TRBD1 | CASRDRVNSGEQFF | TGTGCCAGTCGAGACAGGGTGAATTCGGGCGAGCAGTTCTTC
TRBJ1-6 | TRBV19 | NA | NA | CASTEGLGNSPLHF | TGTGCCAGTACAGAGGGGCTCGGTAATTCACCCCTCCACTTT
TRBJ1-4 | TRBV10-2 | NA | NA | CASSESGEKLFF | TGCGCCAGCAGTGAGTCGGGGGAAAAACTGTTTTTT
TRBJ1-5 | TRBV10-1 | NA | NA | CASSAGTSGQPQHF | TGCGCCAGCAGTGCGGGGACATCGGGACAGCCCCAGCATTTT
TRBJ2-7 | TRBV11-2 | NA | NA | CASSLVEGSYEQYF | TGTGCCAGCAGCTTAGTAGAGGGGTCCTACGAGCAGTACTTC
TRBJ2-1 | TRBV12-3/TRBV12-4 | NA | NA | CASRGVNEQFF | TGTGCCAGCAGAGGAGTCAATGAGCAGTTCTTC
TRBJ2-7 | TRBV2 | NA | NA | CASSTRAGYYEQYF | TGTGCCAGCTCAACTCGGGCGGGGTACTACGAGCAGTACTTC
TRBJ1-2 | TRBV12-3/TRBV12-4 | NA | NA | CASSLDYGYTF | TGTGCCAGCAGTTTAGACTATGGCTACACCTTC
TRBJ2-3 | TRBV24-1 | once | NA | CATSVSWADTQYF | TGTGCCACCAGTGTCTCTTGGGCAGATACGCAGTATTTT
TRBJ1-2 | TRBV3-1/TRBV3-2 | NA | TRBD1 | CASTGLRSATGVDYGYTF | TGTGCCAGCACCGGCCTTAGGAGTGCGACAGGGGTGGACTATGGCTACACCTTC
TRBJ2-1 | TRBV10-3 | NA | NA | CAIQIGAGEQFF | TGTGCCATTCAGATAGGGGCGGGCGAGCAGTTCTTC
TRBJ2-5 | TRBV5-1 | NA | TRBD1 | CASSLGVGQGQETQYF | TGCGCCAGCAGCTTGGGAGTGGGACAGGGACAAGAGACCCAGTACTTC
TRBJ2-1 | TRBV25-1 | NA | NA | CASSRSSYNEQFF | TGTGCCAGCAGTCGTAGCTCCTACAATGAGCAGTTCTTC
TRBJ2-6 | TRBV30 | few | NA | CAWSYSGANVLTF | TGTGCCTGGAGTTACTCTGGGGCCAACGTCCTGACTTTC
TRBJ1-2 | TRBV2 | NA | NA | CASSGQRLYGYTF | TGTGCCAGCAGTGGACAGCGGCTCTATGGCTACACCTTC
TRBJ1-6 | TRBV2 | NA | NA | CASSAQRESYNSPLHF | TGTGCCAGCAGTGCCCAAAGGGAATCCTATAATTCACCCCTCCACTTT
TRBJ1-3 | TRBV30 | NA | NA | CAWSVSGNTIYF | TGTGCCTGGAGTGTATCCGGAAACACCATATATTTT